This T cell receptor (beta chain) was sequenced for a study of cytomegalovirus exposure and HLA in healthy donors. Across the whole study: In a later analysis, the roughly 120 validation repertoires were reported to have used the same platform as the approximately 700 first-cohort repertoires.

On this clone: Antigen unknown.

Study-wide results and caveats: Cytomegalovirus-associated status was assigned to approximately 160 TCR beta chains. Reported results showed that the classifier diagnosed cytomegalovirus status with high specificity and sensitivity. Subsequent analysis of the approximately 120 validation repertoires found a tendency for first-cohort TCR clusters to co-occur.

Produced via immunoSEQ multiplex PCR; TCRdb's table is partial and in-frame only. The table records 100,000 or so clones, approximately 94% of them present only once. Germline trimming cut 2 bases from V and 2 bases from J; bases unmatched to any gene: 6. The germline V gene has CDR1 SEHNR and CDR2 FQNEAQ (reference sequence). The CDR3 is 16 residues long. The receptor was isolated from a woman between 18 and 30 years old in good health and CMV-seronegative. What was sequenced was PBMCs. The chain is built from TRBV7-9 and TRBJ2-3; 8 nucleotides agree with TRBD1. The CDR3 region has the DNA TGTGCCAGCAGCTTAACAGGGGGACGACCCACAGATACGCAGTATTTT. Encoded protein: CASSLTGGRPTDTQYF.